These 21 T cell receptor beta chains came from one sample sequenced in a study of blood T cell repertoires in COVID-19. The assay was immunoSEQ multiplex PCR, and TCRdb's table has in-frame clones only and misses some. Counted here are about 260,000 clones, around 82% occurring once; the ten biggest clones make up 8% to 9.5%. The source material was peripheral blood. The receptors come from a human donor in a cohort sampled during active COVID-19.

V and J are TRBV11-3 and TRBJ1-2; D is ambiguous. The CDR3 extends over 14 amino acids. Germline CDR1 reads SGHNT; CDR2 reads YENEEA. Trimming left V 3 bases short and J 7 bases short, with 15 bases between. CDR3 DNA: TGTGCCAGCAGCTTTGGAGTGTTGGATCGTGGCTACACCTTC. Its protein is CASSFGVLDRGYTF. Filled out from reference TRBV11-3 and TRBJ1-2, the complete variable domain reads EAGVVQSPRYKIIEKKQPVAFWCNPISGHNTLYWYLQNLGQGPELLIRYENEEAVDDSQLPKDRFSAERLKGVDSTLKIQPAELGDSAVYLCASSFGVLDRGYTFGSGTRLTVV.

This clone was detected only a few times. This chain uses TRBV7-9 with TRBJ2-3, with 8 positions matching TRBD2. This CDR3 contains 16 residues. After removal of 3 bases from V and 3 bases from J, the junction contained 8 bases not matched to a gene. The germline CDR1 and CDR2 sequences are SEHNR and FQNEAQ (reference sequence). The CDR3 here is CASSFAGGGVTDTQYF. The CDR3 DNA reads TGTGCCAGCAGCTTTGCGGGGGGAGGGGTAACAGATACGCAGTATTTT.

The rearrangement uses TRBV6-2 or TRBV6-3 and TRBJ1-2; no clear D. V was trimmed by 6 bases and J by 8 bases, leaving 10 bases between them. CDR3 length: 11 residues. From germline, CDR1 is MNHEY and CDR2 SVGEGT. CDR3 sequence (DNA): TGTGCCAGCAGCAACGGGAGGGGCTACACCTTC. Amino acids: CASSNGRGYTF.

V is TRBV18 and J is TRBJ2-3; a weak D match, TRBD2 (7 bases). Trimming took 4 bases from V and 3 from J, leaving 17 bases between them. The length of the CDR3 is 16 residues. Germline-derived CDR1 and CDR2 are KGHSH and LQKENI. The DNA for the CDR3 is TGTGCCAGCTCACGCAGTGGGGGGGGGCCAACAGATACGCAGTATTTT. Translated: CASSRSGGGPTDTQYF.

This clone was observed once. V and J are TRBV9 and TRBJ1-2; 10 bases map to TRBD1. With V trimmed by 3 bases and J by 2 bases, 4 bases remained unmatched. Germline V gene data show CDR1 as SGDLS and CDR2 as YYNGEE. There are 15 residues in the CDR3. As DNA, the CDR3 is TGTGCCAGCAGCGCCCCGGACAGGGGGAACTATGGCTACACCTTC. Its protein product is CASSAPDRGNYGYTF. The full variable domain, its missing parts supplied by reference TRBV9 and TRBJ1-2, is DSGVTQTPKHLITATGQRVTLRCSPRSGDLSVYWYQQSLDQGLQFLIQYYNGEERAKGNILERFSAQQFPDLHSELNLSSLELGDSALYFCASSAPDRGNYGYTFGSGTRLTVV.

The CDR3 DNA reads as TGTGCCAGCAGTGGGCCCAGGGATCGAGGACGGGAGCTGTTTTTT. Its protein is CASSGPRDRGRELFF. V gene TRBV2 combines with J gene TRBJ2-2; D is perhaps TRBD1 (5 bases). Trimming stripped 4 bases from V and 9 bases from J, with 18 bases between. The germline CDR1 and CDR2 sequences are SNHLY and FYNNEI. This CDR3 is built from 15 residues.

The V and J genes are TRBV5-1 and TRBJ2-5; D is possibly TRBD2 (6 bases). CDR3 size: 13 residues. The V and J ends lost 0 bases and 4 bases respectively, with 7 bases between them. Looked up from germline, CDR1 is SGHRS and CDR2 is YFSETQ. CDR3 sequence reads: CASSLAEGETQYF. DNA of the CDR3: TGCGCCAGCAGCTTGGCGGAGGGAGAGACCCAGTACTTC. Combining the CDR3 with reference TRBV5-1 and TRBJ2-5 gives the whole variable domain KAGVTQTPRYLIKTRGQQVTLSCSPISGHRSVSWYQQTPGQGLQFLFEYFSETQRNKGNFPGRFSGRQFSNSRSEMNVSTLELGDSALYLCASSLAEGETQYFGPGTRLLVL.

The chain carries TRBV5-1 and TRBJ2-3; TRBD2 matches at 12 bases. The CDR3 contains 16 residues. J lost 4 bases, V lost 4 bases, and 7 bases had no gene match. Germline CDR1 reads SGHRS; CDR2 reads YFSETQ. DNA for the CDR3: TGCGCCAGCAGCACCGGACTAGCGGGATTTCCAGATACGCAGTATTTT. This translates into CASSTGLAGFPDTQYF.

The chain has TRBV19 and TRBJ1-5; TRBD1 matches 9 bases. CDR1 and CDR2 (germline): LNHDA, SQIVND (reference sequence). The CDR3 totals 13 residues. V was pared by 6 bases and J by 6 bases, with 3 bases of the junction left unmatched. The CDR3 DNA sequence: TGTGCCAGTAGGGACAGGGGAGGTCAGCCCCAGCATTTT. Its protein product is CASRDRGGQPQHF.

The V and J genes are TRBV18 and TRBJ2-5; perhaps TRBD2 as D (5 bases). In germline, CDR1 is KGHSH, CDR2 LQKENI. The CDR3 has 18 residues. V was shortened by 2 bases and J by 5 bases, with 24 bases between the two germline ends. The CDR3 DNA reads as TGTGCCAGCTCACCAATGAGAGGGATGATTGATCAAGGGGAGACCCAGTACTTC. Protein product: CASSPMRGMIDQGETQYF.

This clone was seen only a few times. The J gene is TRBJ1-2, the V gene TRBV5-6; D is possibly TRBD1 (5 bases). Germline CDR1 reads SGHDT; CDR2 reads YYEEEE. This CDR3 spans 15 amino acids. V lost 4 bases and J lost 3, with 16 bases in between. The CDR3 coding sequence is TGTGCCAGCAGCGCCCTAGGGGTGGTGGACTATGGCTACACCTTC. Its protein is CASSALGVVDYGYTF.

The V and J genes are TRBV6-5 and TRBJ2-1, with a weak D call TRBD2 (5 bases). Germline V CDR1 and CDR2: MNHEY, SVGAGI. V lost 2 bases, J lost 10 bases, and 15 bases lay in between. The CDR3 sequence is 14 residues long. The CDR3 is CASSYEGRVLEQFF. CDR3 nucleotide sequence: TGTGCCAGCAGTTACGAGGGTAGGGTTTTAGAGCAGTTCTTC.

This sequence joins TRBV7-9 and TRBJ2-1; TRBD2 aligns across 7 bases. V shed 5 bases, J shed 1 base, and the junction held 11 bases outside the gene matches. From germline, CDR1 is SEHNR and CDR2 FQNEAQ (reference sequence). The CDR3 runs to 17 residues. CDR3 region: CASSPPPAGRSYNEQFF. The CDR3 nucleotides are TGTGCCAGCAGCCCCCCCCCAGCGGGGCGTTCCTACAATGAGCAGTTCTTC.

The CDR3 DNA reads TGTGCCAGCAGCCCTTCAACAGGGTTTGGAAACACCATATATTTT. Encoded protein: CASSPSTGFGNTIYF. This chain uses TRBV7-2 with TRBJ1-3; perhaps TRBD1 as D (6 bases). There are 15 residues in the CDR3. Germline values: CDR1 SGHTA, CDR2 FQGNSA. Deletions cut 5 bases from V and 3 bases from J, with 14 bases between. Full variable domain (rest looked up from reference TRBV7-2 and TRBJ1-3): GAGVSQSPSNKVTEKGKDVELRCDPISGHTALYWYRQSLGQGLEFLIYFQGNSAPDKSGLPSDRFSAERTGGSVSTLTIQRTQQEDSAVYLCASSPSTGFGNTIYFGEGSWLTVV.

V is TRBV10-2 and J is TRBJ1-5; D uncertain. Trimming removed 0 bases at V and 3 bases at J, with 9 bases between. Germline CDR1 reads WSHSY; CDR2 reads SAAADI. The CDR3 runs 15 residues. The CDR3 is CASSESNPNNQPQHF. Written as DNA, the CDR3 is TGCGCCAGCAGTGAGTCAAATCCCAACAATCAGCCCCAGCATTTT.

This clone was observed a single time. This chain connects TRBV5-1 to TRBJ2-5; D is perhaps TRBD2 (7 bases). The CDR3 has 15 amino acids. CDR1 and CDR2 from the germline V gene are SGHRS and YFSETQ. V was trimmed by 5 bases and J by 5 bases, leaving 19 bases between them. The CDR3 DNA is TGCGCCAGCAGTCCCCTTACGGGGGGCTGGGAGACCCAGTACTTC. As protein: CASSPLTGGWETQYF. Supplemented by reference TRBV5-1 and TRBJ2-5, the full variable domain reads KAGVTQTPRYLIKTRGQQVTLSCSPISGHRSVSWYQQTPGQGLQFLFEYFSETQRNKGNFPGRFSGRQFSNSRSEMNVSTLELGDSALYLCASSPLTGGWETQYFGPGTRLLVL.

For this clone: Other DNA sequences within the sample encode an identical CDR3. The V gene is TRBV7-6, the J gene TRBJ2-5; D is possibly TRBD1 (6 bases). This CDR3 spans 15 amino acids. Germline values: CDR1 SGHVS, CDR2 FNYEAQ. The V end lost 0 bases, the J end lost 2 bases, and 10 bases lay between the germline ends. CDR3 protein: CASSLARTVQETQYF. CDR3 DNA sequence: TGTGCCAGCAGCTTAGCCCGGACAGTTCAAGAGACCCAGTACTTC.

This chain uses TRBV2 with TRBJ2-5, with a weak D call TRBD1 (5 bases). Looked up from germline, CDR1 is SNHLY and CDR2 is FYNNEI. V lost 3 bases to trimming and J lost 2 bases, with 10 bases between them. This CDR3 spans 14 amino acids. This CDR3 is CASSEDTIQETQYF. CDR3 DNA sequence: TGTGCCAGCAGTGAGGACACTATTCAAGAGACCCAGTACTTC.

Regarding this clone: Germline is not matched at one junction end, which may reflect a read error. The chain joins TRBV7-7 to TRBJ2-7; D is unclear. CDR3 size: 14 residues. The germline V gene has CDR1 SSHAT and CDR2 FNYEAQ (reference sequence). The CDR3 loop is CASSIAPTGYEQYF. CDR3 nucleotide sequence: TGTGCTAGCAGCATAGCCCCCACCGGCTACGAGCAGTACTTC.

The V gene is TRBV28, the J gene TRBJ1-2; D unclear. From germline, CDR1 is MDHEN and CDR2 SYDVKM. This CDR3 has 14 amino acids. Trimming removed 7 bases from V and 4 bases from J, with 16 bases in between. DNA for the CDR3: TGTGCCAGCAAGCCCGCTACGTACGTCTATGGCTACACCTTC. Amino acid sequence: CASKPATYVYGYTF.

The J gene is TRBJ2-7, the V gene TRBV19, with a tentative D call TRBD2 (5 bases). Between the trimmed V and J ends, which lost 4 bases and 7 bases, there was a span of 14 bases. The CDR3 extends over 13 amino acids. Germline lookup yields CDR1 LNHDA and CDR2 SQIVND (reference sequence). Here the CDR3 reads CASSTGTPLEQYF. CDR3 coding DNA: TGTGCCAGTAGTACGGGAACACCCCTGGAGCAGTACTTC.